This entry lists 14 T cell receptor beta chains sequenced from one sample in a study of shared clonotypes between healthy human individuals. Measured with immunoSEQ multiplex PCR; TCRdb has only the in-frame clones, and not every one. Of about 1 million clones in the sample, approximately 70% were seen once. The source material was memory CD4+ T cells sorted from blood. Subset indicated: CD45RA-negative fraction. The receptors shown here come from a man younger than 35 in good health.

For this clone: This sample includes further DNA sequences coding for the same CDR3. This sequence joins TRBV29-1 and TRBJ2-5; no clear D gene. Trimming removed 4 bases at V and 1 base at J, with 4 bases between. Germline lookup yields CDR1 SQVTM and CDR2 ANQGSEA. This CDR3 spans 11 amino acids. The CDR3 region has the DNA TGCAGCGTTGCCCCCCAAGAGACCCAGTACTTC. It is translated as CSVAPQETQYF.

Concerning this clone itself: A much larger clone differs from this one at a single base, so this may be a read error. Other DNA sequences from this sample encode an identical CDR3 as well. The chain couples TRBV30 to TRBJ1-1; D gene uncertain. Germline V lookup: CDR1 GTSNPN, CDR2 SVGIG (reference sequence). V lost 0 bases, J lost 1 base, and 6 bases lay in between. The CDR3 is 13 amino acids. Written as DNA, the CDR3 is TGTGCCTGGAGTGTACGAGCGAACACTGAAGCTTTCTTT. It encodes CAWSVRANTEAFF.

The chain has TRBV7-2 and TRBJ2-7; D remains ambiguous. CDR1 is SGHTA and CDR2 is FQGNSA in the germline V gene. Trimming stripped 2 bases from V and 0 bases from J, with 8 bases between. This CDR3 spans 14 amino acids. The CDR3 DNA reads TGTGCCAGCAGCTTAAGTGGGTTCTCCTACGAGCAGTACTTC. This gives the protein CASSLSGFSYEQYF. Supplemented by reference TRBV7-2 and TRBJ2-7, the full variable domain reads GAGVSQSPSNKVTEKGKDVELRCDPISGHTALYWYRQSLGQGLEFLIYFQGNSAPDKSGLPSDRFSAERTGGSVSTLTIQRTQQEDSAVYLCASSLSGFSYEQYFGPGTRLTVT.

The chain joins TRBV2 to TRBJ2-7, with 7 bases aligning to TRBD1. CDR3 length: 12 residues. CDR1 is SNHLY, CDR2 FYNNEI, per germline. Losses at the gene ends were 6 bases for V and 5 bases for J; bases not matched to a gene: 4. The CDR3 region is CASREQGNEQYF. The CDR3 coding sequence is TGTGCCAGCAGGGAACAGGGGAACGAGCAGTACTTC.

A few counts support this clone. The chain is built from TRBV7-9 and TRBJ2-1; TRBD2 agrees at 7 bases. Looked up from germline, CDR1 is SEHNR and CDR2 is FQNEAQ (reference sequence). Trimming took 4 bases from V and 6 from J; bases not matched to a gene: 12. This CDR3 region has 16 residues. In nucleotides, the CDR3 is TGTGCCAGCAGCTCCACCACTAGCGCCCCCCTCAATGAGCAGTTCTTC. The encoded protein is CASSSTTSAPLNEQFF.

In this sample, this clone turned up once. The V and J genes are TRBV7-2 and TRBJ2-3; TRBD1 matches 10 bases. The CDR3 has 15 residues. Trimming at V came to 8 bases and at J to 3 bases, leaving 8 bases not matched to a gene. Germline V lookup: CDR1 SGHTA, CDR2 FQGNSA. The CDR3 DNA follows: TGTGCCAGCGGCTATAGGACAGGGGGGACAGATACGCAGTATTTT. Encoded protein: CASGYRTGGTDTQYF.

The chain uses TRBV28 and TRBJ1-2; 7 nucleotides match TRBD1. V shed 2 bases, J shed 2 bases, and the junction held 2 bases outside the gene matches. Germline CDR1 and CDR2: MDHEN and SYDVKM. The CDR3 consists of 14 residues. In DNA, the CDR3 is TGTGCCAGCAGTTTAACGGGACAGAACTATGGCTACACCTTC. Translation gives CASSLTGQNYGYTF.

This clone was counted only a few times. This chain uses TRBV7-8 with TRBJ1-2; maybe TRBD1 (6 bases). Trimming removed 4 bases at V and 7 bases at J, with 13 bases between. This CDR3 region has 13 residues. CDR1 is SGHVS, CDR2 FQNEAQ, per germline. The CDR3 here is CASSSDSSAGYTF. As DNA, the CDR3 is TGTGCCAGCAGCTCGGACAGCTCAGCTGGCTACACCTTC. Supplemented by reference TRBV7-8 and TRBJ1-2, the full variable domain reads GAGVSQSPRYKVAKRGQDVALRCDPISGHVSLFWYQQALGQGPEFLTYFQNEAQLDKSGLPSDRFFAERPEGSVSTLKIQRTQQEDSAVYLCASSSDSSAGYTFGSGTRLTVV.

In its sample, this clone was seen a few times. The genes are TRBV5-4 and TRBJ1-2; D not resolved. Trimming took 0 bases from V and 0 from J, leaving 3 bases between them. Germline values: CDR1 SGHNT, CDR2 YYREEE (reference sequence). CDR3 length: 13 amino acids. The CDR3 coding sequence is TGTGCCAGCAGCTTGGAAACTAACTATGGCTACACCTTC. Its translation: CASSLETNYGYTF.

The V and J genes are TRBV5-5 and TRBJ2-7; 8 nucleotides align to TRBD1. CDR3 length equals 16 residues. Unmatched junction bases numbered 9, after V lost 3 bases and J lost 1 base. Germline CDR1 reads SGHKS; CDR2 reads YYEKEE (reference sequence). The DNA for the CDR3 is TGTGCCAGCAGCTATACCCAGGGGGCCCATTCCTACGAGCAGTACTTC. It is translated as CASSYTQGAHSYEQYF.

Concerning this clone itself: This sample includes further DNA sequences coding for the same CDR3. The chain employs TRBV2 and TRBJ2-7; D ambiguous. V was pared by 4 bases and J by 4 bases, with 8 bases between. Germline lookup yields CDR1 SNHLY and CDR2 FYNNEI. The CDR3 contains 12 residues. CDR3 region: CASSVLGYEQYF. The CDR3 DNA is TGTGCCAGCAGTGTTTTGGGGTACGAGCAGTACTTC.

The rearrangement links TRBV11-2 to TRBJ1-1; D remains unclear. Looked up from germline, CDR1 is SGHAT and CDR2 is FQNNGV. The CDR3 is 14 residues long. V gave up 5 bases and J gave up 1 base, with 11 bases separating them. This CDR3 reads CASSLGDGNTEAFF. CDR3 DNA sequence: TGTGCCAGCAGCCTGGGCGACGGGAACACTGAAGCTTTCTTT.

This clone was counted between two and nine times. The V and J genes are TRBV30 and TRBJ1-6; D is possibly TRBD1 (6 bases). Trimming removed 3 bases from V and 7 bases from J, with 10 bases in between. From germline, CDR1 is GTSNPN and CDR2 SVGIG (reference sequence). The CDR3 totals 13 residues. The CDR3 DNA is TGTGCCTGGAGGGACAGCCTCAATTCACCCCTCCACTTT. It translates to CAWRDSLNSPLHF.

This clone occurred once. Additional DNA sequences in this sample encode the identical CDR3. The V gene is TRBV6-1, the J gene TRBJ2-4; perhaps TRBD2 as D (5 bases). Deletions cut 6 bases from V and 7 bases from J, with 10 bases between. Per germline, CDR1 MNHNS and CDR2 SASEGT. CDR3 length: 12 amino acids. DNA for the CDR3: TGTGCCAGCAGGTTGACGGGGAACATTCAGTACTTC. Its protein product is CASRLTGNIQYF.